The 23 T cell receptor beta chains below were found in one sample sequenced in a study of blood T cell repertoires in COVID-19. Here immunoSEQ multiplex PCR was the method, and the copy in TCRdb shows in-frame clones only, minus some. This table holds a few hundred thousand clones, approximately 89% found once. Sequences were obtained from peripheral blood. The receptors originated from a woman aged 50 to 60 who had recovered from COVID-19.

The gene calls are TRBV6-2 or TRBV6-3 and TRBJ1-2, with D unresolved. The CDR3 is 11 amino acids. The germline gives CDR1 MNHEY, CDR2 SVGEGT. V dropped 5 bases and J dropped 4 bases, with 5 bases sitting between them. The DNA for the CDR3 is TGTGCCAGCAGTCGGAGCTATGGCTACACCTTC. Its translation: CASSRSYGYTF.

In nucleotides, the CDR3 is TGTGCCTGGAGTGTAGGTACCAGGCAGGCGTTCACCGGGGAGCTGTTTTTT. The encoded protein is CAWSVGTRQAFTGELFF. V and J are TRBV30 and TRBJ2-2; D call uncertain. Trimming pared 0 bases from V and 4 bases from J, leaving 18 bases between. Germline V CDR1 and CDR2: GTSNPN, SVGIG (reference sequence). CDR3 size: 17 residues.

The chain joins TRBV5-6 to TRBJ2-5; 9 bases are a match to TRBD1. The CDR3 has 14 residues. The V segment lost 4 bases and the J segment 5 bases; nucleotides outside the gene matches: 6. Germline-derived CDR1 and CDR2 are SGHDT and YYEEEE. The CDR3, as DNA: TGTGCCAGCAGCAAAACAGGGGGCCAGGAGACCCAGTACTTC. Translating it yields CASSKTGGQETQYF.

The V gene is TRBV4-2, the J gene TRBJ2-1, with TRBD1 identical over 7 bases. The trim removed 1 base at V and 5 bases at J, leaving 8 bases unmatched. Germline lookup yields CDR1 LGHNA and CDR2 YNFKEQ. The CDR3 is made up of 16 amino acids. CDR3 nucleotide sequence: TGTGCCAGCAGCCAAGTCTACAGGGGCGGAGACAATGAGCAGTTCTTC. This codes for CASSQVYRGGDNEQFF.

This clone was recorded a few times. The chain combines TRBV10-1 with TRBJ2-2; TRBD2 aligns across 8 bases. With V trimmed by 5 bases and J by 3 bases, 2 bases remained unmatched. Germline V gene data show CDR1 as WNHNN and CDR2 as SYGVQD (reference sequence). CDR3 size: 14 residues. CDR3 loop: CASSKAGDTGELFF. The CDR3 region has the DNA TGCGCCAGCAGTAAAGCGGGGGACACCGGGGAGCTGTTTTTT.

The chain joins TRBV14 to TRBJ2-1; D perhaps matches TRBD1 (5 bases). The CDR3 is made up of 16 amino acids. Trimming stripped 6 bases from V and 0 bases from J, with 15 bases between. Germline values: CDR1 SGHDN, CDR2 FVKESK. The CDR3 region is CASSRMGRSSYNEQFF. In nucleotides, the CDR3 is TGTGCCAGCAGTCGGATGGGGCGGAGCTCCTACAATGAGCAGTTCTTC.

The V gene is TRBV12-5, the J gene TRBJ1-5; D perhaps matches TRBD1 (6 bases). Trimming pared 3 bases from V and 4 bases from J, leaving 19 bases between. This CDR3 contains 17 residues. Germline assignment: CDR1 LGHNT and CDR2 FRNRAP. Written as DNA, the CDR3 is TGTGCTAGTGGTTTAAGAAACAGGGACGTTGAAAATCAGCCCCAGCATTTT. This translates into CASGLRNRDVENQPQHF.

V gene TRBV14 combines with J gene TRBJ2-2; the D gene is possibly TRBD1 (6 bases). V lost 3 bases and J 4 bases, leaving 9 bases between the germline ends. The CDR3 consists of 14 residues. Per the germline V gene, CDR1 is SGHDN and CDR2 is FVKESK. For the CDR3, the DNA is TGTGCCAGCAGCCATCAGGGGAGCACCGGGGAGCTGTTTTTT. The encoded protein is CASSHQGSTGELFF. Variable domain in full (rest from reference TRBV14 and TRBJ2-2): EAGVTQFPSHSVIEKGQTVTLRCDPISGHDNLYWYRRVMGKEIKFLLHFVKESKQDESGMPNNRFLAERTGGTYSTLKVQPAELEDSGVYFCASSHQGSTGELFFGEGSRLTVL.

The V gene is TRBV10-2, the J gene TRBJ2-7; 7 bases agree with TRBD1. This CDR3 is built from 16 residues. Germline loops: CDR1 WSHSY, CDR2 SAAADI. V shed 8 bases, J shed 0 bases, and the junction held 13 bases outside the gene matches. The DNA of the CDR3 is TGCGCCAGCGAGGCCCCGGGACAGCAAACCTCCTACGAGCAGTACTTC. Protein product: CASEAPGQQTSYEQYF.

The V and J genes are TRBV15 and TRBJ1-6; 7 positions match TRBD1. This CDR3 region has 19 residues. V was clipped by 4 bases and J by 0 bases; unmatched bases: 12. The germline V gene has CDR1 LNHNV and CDR2 YYDKDF (reference sequence). Written as DNA, the CDR3 is TGTGCCACCAGCACCTTGACAGGGATCGGTAGCTCCTATAATTCACCCCTCCACTTT. It translates to CATSTLTGIGSSYNSPLHF.

This sequence joins TRBV15 and TRBJ2-1; 12 bases are shared with TRBD1. CDR1 is LNHNV and CDR2 is YYDKDF in the germline V gene (reference sequence). The CDR3 spans 16 residues. V gave up 2 bases and J gave up 5 bases; unmatched junction bases: 4. In DNA form, the CDR3 reads TGTGCCACCAGCAGACCGGGACAGGGGGCGGACAATGAGCAGTTCTTC. As protein: CATSRPGQGADNEQFF.

The genes are TRBV6-5 and TRBJ1-1; 7 bases match TRBD1. Per germline, CDR1 MNHEY and CDR2 SVGAGI. The CDR3 is 13 residues long. With V trimmed by 7 bases and J by 2 bases, 4 bases remained unmatched. CDR3 protein: CASNRQGNTEAFF. CDR3 in DNA: TGTGCCAGCAATCGACAGGGCAACACTGAAGCTTTCTTT.

The V call is TRBV29-1, the J call TRBJ2-1; 8 bases agree with TRBD2. CDR1 SQVTM and CDR2 ANQGSEA come from the germline V gene. There are 13 residues in the CDR3. After removal of 4 bases from V and 7 bases from J, the junction contained 6 bases not matched to a gene. The CDR3 sequence is CSVVLAGRNEQFF. The CDR3 DNA is TGCAGCGTTGTGTTAGCGGGACGGAATGAGCAGTTCTTC.

The chain joins TRBV24-1 to TRBJ2-7, with a tentative D call TRBD2 (6 bases). Deletions cut 4 bases from V and 7 bases from J, with 19 bases between. The CDR3 runs 15 residues. CDR1 is KGHDR and CDR2 is SFDVKD in the germline V gene. CDR3 bases: TGTGCCACCAGTGACTCCGTTGTAGGCGGAGGGGAGCAGTACTTC. Protein: CATSDSVVGGGEQYF.

This chain joins TRBV29-1 and TRBJ2-7; 7 bases are a match to TRBD1. After removal of 0 bases from V and 2 bases from J, the junction contained 7 bases not matched to a gene. The germline V gene encodes CDR1 SQVTM and CDR2 ANQGSEA. The CDR3 loop spans 15 amino acids. The CDR3 bases are TGCAGCGTTGAAGAACAGGGGCGATCTACCTACGAGCAGTACTTC. Protein sequence: CSVEEQGRSTYEQYF.

The chain is built from TRBV10-3 and TRBJ1-5; 10 nucleotides line up with TRBD1. The CDR3 consists of 15 residues. Per the germline V gene, CDR1 is ENHRY and CDR2 is SYGVKD. J was trimmed by 3 bases and V by 7 bases; bases with no gene match: 6. Here the CDR3 DNA reads TGTGCCATCAAGGAGGGGACAGGGGACAATCAGCCCCAGCATTTT. Translating gives CAIKEGTGDNQPQHF.

This chain uses TRBV12-3 or TRBV12-4 with TRBJ2-1, with D perhaps matching TRBD1 (6 bases). Trimming left V 5 bases short and J 12 bases short, with 17 bases between. The CDR3 extends over 13 amino acids. The CDR3 loop is CASSRYRAEGQFF. CDR3 bases: TGTGCCAGCAGTCGCTACAGGGCCGAGGGGCAGTTCTTC.

The chain couples TRBV28 to TRBJ1-2; D remains ambiguous. The length of the CDR3 is 15 residues. Germline V gene data show CDR1 as MDHEN and CDR2 as SYDVKM. V lost 4 bases to trimming and J lost 6 bases, with 18 bases between them. CDR3 in DNA: TGTGCCAGCAGTTATCTTCTAGGCCCCCCTAATGGCTACACCTTC. It translates to CASSYLLGPPNGYTF.

The chain links TRBV28 to TRBJ1-4; 7 bases line up with TRBD1. The ends lost 6 bases at V and 11 bases at J; junction bases unmatched: 6. Germline CDR1 MDHEN, CDR2 SYDVKM. CDR3 length equals 12 residues. CDR3 bases: TGTGCCAGCAGACGACAGGGAGGCAAACTGTTTTTT. Protein: CASRRQGGKLFF.

V and J are TRBV10-3 and TRBJ2-1, with D possibly matching TRBD2 (5 bases). Between the trimmed V and J ends, which lost 10 bases and 6 bases, there was a span of 16 bases. This CDR3 has 13 amino acids. Germline CDR1 is ENHRY and CDR2 is SYGVKD. DNA of the CDR3: TGTGCCACCACGGACCGGGATAGCAATGAGCAGTTCTTC. Amino acid sequence: CATTDRDSNEQFF.

This clone has only a few counts. V and J are TRBV14 and TRBJ1-1; TRBD1 agrees at 11 bases. CDR1 and CDR2 (germline): SGHDN, FVKESK. The CDR3 totals 15 residues. The J segment lost 6 bases and the V segment lost 2 bases, leaving 5 bases of the junction unmatched. Here the CDR3 reads CASSQNWGQGAEAFF. The CDR3 coding sequence is TGTGCCAGCAGCCAAAACTGGGGACAGGGGGCTGAAGCTTTCTTT.

This chain links TRBV20-1 with TRBJ2-7; D perhaps matches TRBD2 (6 bases). The V and J ends lost 6 bases and 4 bases respectively, with 10 bases between them. The germline CDR1 and CDR2 sequences are DFQATT and SNEGSKA (reference sequence). This CDR3 has 11 amino acids. CDR3 sequence reads: CSAWDWYEQYF. CDR3 sequence (DNA): TGCAGTGCCTGGGACTGGTACGAGCAGTACTTC.

The V gene is TRBV19, the J gene TRBJ2-1; D is possibly TRBD2 (5 bases). The CDR3 has 13 amino acids. Trimming pared 0 bases from V and 7 bases from J, leaving 7 bases between. CDR1 is LNHDA and CDR2 is SQIVND in the germline V gene (reference sequence). In DNA, the CDR3 is TGTGCCAGTAGTATAGAACGGGGAAATGAGCAGTTCTTC. Its translation is CASSIERGNEQFF.